Following are 18 T cell receptor beta chains from one sample sequenced in a study of blood T cell repertoires in COVID-19. Data came from immunoSEQ multiplex PCR; TCRdb stores just in-frame clones and leaves some out. The table has about 58,000 clones, 89% seen once. The sequenced sample consisted of peripheral blood. Receptor source: a woman in her sixties or seventies with active COVID-19.

This chain links TRBV7-2 with TRBJ2-5; D is perhaps TRBD2 (6 bases). Germline V gene lookup returns CDR1 SGHTA and CDR2 FQGNSA. The CDR3 is 15 residues long. V shed 4 bases and J shed 2 bases, with 14 bases lying between them. The CDR3 nucleotides are TGTGCCAGCAGCTCCATTCCCGGGAGACAAGAGACCCAGTACTTC. Translated, it gives CASSSIPGRQETQYF. Full variable domain (missing parts from reference TRBV7-2 and TRBJ2-5): GAGVSQSPSNKVTEKGKDVELRCDPISGHTALYWYRQSLGQGLEFLIYFQGNSAPDKSGLPSDRFSAERTGGSVSTLTIQRTQQEDSAVYLCASSSIPGRQETQYFGPGTRLLVL.

The chain recombines TRBV29-1 with TRBJ1-2; D is unresolved. The CDR3 totals 11 residues. The V end was cut by 8 bases, the J end by 11 bases, with 18 bases between. CDR1 and CDR2 (germline): SQVTM, ANQGSEA. The CDR3 reads CSIRVARGYTF. The CDR3 DNA reads as TGCAGCATCCGAGTTGCGCGAGGTTACACCTTC.

The chain carries TRBV6-5 and TRBJ1-1, with D perhaps TRBD1 (6 bases). This CDR3 region has 14 residues. In germline, CDR1 is MNHEY, CDR2 SVGAGI. V was clipped by 6 bases and J by 4 bases, with 15 bases between them. The CDR3 region has the DNA TGTGCCAGCAGCCTGGGGGCGACGGGCACTGAAGCTTTCTTT. Translated, it gives CASSLGATGTEAFF.

The V gene is TRBV7-9, the J gene TRBJ2-1; no definite D call. V lost 1 base and J lost 5, with 12 bases in between. CDR1 is SEHNR, CDR2 FQNEAQ, per germline (reference sequence). This CDR3 contains 15 residues. This CDR3 reads CASSLGGGTNNEQFF. The CDR3 nucleotides are TGTGCCAGCAGCTTAGGAGGTGGAACGAACAATGAGCAGTTCTTC.

V is TRBV24-1 and J is TRBJ2-3; 7 bases map to TRBD2. In germline, CDR1 is KGHDR, CDR2 SFDVKD. The V segment lost 7 bases and the J segment 0 bases; nucleotides outside the gene matches: 6. The CDR3 is 15 amino acids. CDR3 nucleotides: TGTGCCACCAGCCCCGGGGGGATTAGCACAGATACGCAGTATTTT. Translation gives CATSPGGISTDTQYF.

The rearrangement uses TRBV12-3 or TRBV12-4 and TRBJ1-1; perhaps TRBD1 as D (5 bases). The CDR3 extends over 13 amino acids. With 6 bases removed from V and 7 bases from J, the gap between germline ends came to 15 bases. The CDR3 DNA sequence: TGTGCCAGCAGGCCGGGGAGGGGCCTTGAAGCTTTCTTT. Its translation is CASRPGRGLEAFF.

CDR3 region: CAIRRASGLADTQYF. The DNA of the CDR3 is TGTGCCATCAGGCGCGCCAGCGGGTTGGCAGATACGCAGTATTTT. The chain recombines TRBV10-3 with TRBJ2-3, with D possibly matching TRBD2 (6 bases). CDR3 size: 15 residues. Trimming took 6 bases from V and 4 from J, leaving 17 bases between them. Germline loops: CDR1 ENHRY, CDR2 SYGVKD.

The rearrangement uses TRBV5-1 and TRBJ2-3; 8 bases map to TRBD2. Trimming at V came to 4 bases and at J to 4 bases, leaving 14 bases not matched to a gene. Germline-derived CDR1 and CDR2 are SGHRS and YFSETQ. The CDR3 spans 17 residues. In nucleotides, the CDR3 is TGCGCCAGCAGCCCACTCCAGACTAGCGCGGTCCCAGATACGCAGTATTTT. Protein sequence: CASSPLQTSAVPDTQYF.

The rearrangement uses TRBV6-6 and TRBJ2-7, with 10 bases fitting TRBD1. The CDR3 extends over 14 amino acids. Germline-derived CDR1 and CDR2 are MNHNY and SVGAGI (reference sequence). V gave up 5 bases and J gave up 5 bases; unmatched junction bases: 6. The CDR3, as DNA: TGTGCCAGCAGTAGGGGACAGGGGATCAACGAGCAGTACTTC. It specifies CASSRGQGINEQYF.

This clone has just one count. The chain links TRBV10-3 to TRBJ1-5; D is perhaps TRBD1 (5 bases). Germline CDR1 reads ENHRY; CDR2 reads SYGVKD. Trimming cost V 0 bases and J 4 bases, with 7 bases left between them. There are 14 residues in the CDR3. The CDR3 here is CAISESKGNQPQHF. The CDR3 DNA is TGTGCCATCAGTGAGTCGAAGGGGAATCAGCCCCAGCATTTT.

The V call is TRBV7-8, the J call TRBJ2-7; TRBD1 is a possible D gene (6 bases). The CDR3 totals 14 residues. The V gene's germline CDR1 is SGHVS and CDR2 FQNEAQ. The V gene lost 5 bases and the J gene lost 2 bases, with 13 bases spanning the gap. CDR3 region: CASSLRDKPYEQYF. In DNA, the CDR3 is TGTGCCAGCAGCCTACGGGACAAGCCCTACGAGCAGTACTTC. Based on the CDR3 plus reference TRBV7-8 and TRBJ2-7, the full variable domain is GAGVSQSPRYKVAKRGQDVALRCDPISGHVSLFWYQQALGQGPEFLTYFQNEAQLDKSGLPSDRFFAERPEGSVSTLKIQRTQQEDSAVYLCASSLRDKPYEQYFGPGTRLTVT.

The V and J genes are TRBV7-2 and TRBJ2-1, with D possibly TRBD2 on 6 matching bases. Germline values: CDR1 SGHTA, CDR2 FQGNSA. Between the trimmed V and J ends, which lost 5 bases and 0 bases, there was a span of 20 bases. The CDR3 totals 18 residues. The CDR3 DNA is TGTGCCAGCAGCCCCCGGGGGTCCGGGGAAAGCTCCTACAATGAGCAGTTCTTC. Its translation is CASSPRGSGESSYNEQFF.

This rearrangement joins TRBV10-3 to TRBJ1-2, with 9 bases matching TRBD1. The CDR3 is 15 residues long. Per germline, CDR1 ENHRY and CDR2 SYGVKD. V trimming: 0 bases; J trimming: 5 bases; junction bases outside the gene matches: 4. The CDR3 nucleotides read TGTGCCATCAGTGAGTCACTGGGACAGGGATATGGCTACACCTTC. It specifies CAISESLGQGYGYTF.

This clone showed up just a few times. Sequence at one end of the junction differs from germline and may be a read error. J is TRBJ1-3 and V is TRBV6-1; tentative D call: TRBD1 (6 bases). The germline V gene has CDR1 MNHNS and CDR2 SASEGT. The CDR3 contains 15 residues. Written as DNA, the CDR3 is TGTGCCAGCAGCGAAGACAGGCACTCTGGAAACACCATATATTTT. As protein: CASSEDRHSGNTIYF.

The chain employs TRBV11-3 and TRBJ1-6; D is possibly TRBD1 (6 bases). V shed 8 bases and J shed 6 bases, with 11 bases lying between them. Germline lookup yields CDR1 SGHNT and CDR2 YENEEA. This CDR3 region has 13 residues. The CDR3 nucleotides are TGTGCCAGCGGCAGGGGACCTAATTCACCCCTCCACTTT. This gives the protein CASGRGPNSPLHF.

The chain is built from TRBV11-2 and TRBJ2-3; 11 bases are shared with TRBD2. Unmatched junction bases numbered 2, after V lost 5 bases and J lost 4 bases. In germline, CDR1 is SGHAT, CDR2 FQNNGV. The CDR3 is 14 amino acids. CDR3 coding DNA: TGTGCCAGCAGCCTAGCGGGGGGCCCAGATACGCAGTATTTT. Protein product: CASSLAGGPDTQYF.

The chain joins TRBV12-3 or TRBV12-4 to TRBJ2-2; D remains unclear. The V end was cut by 8 bases, the J end by 3 bases, with 7 bases between. The CDR3 contains 12 residues. This CDR3 reads CASRRDTGELFF. DNA for the CDR3: TGTGCCAGCCGCCGGGACACCGGGGAGCTGTTTTTT.

The chain is built from TRBV7-9 and TRBJ2-7; possible D gene TRBD2, 5 bases. There are 12 residues in the CDR3. Trimming removed 2 bases from V and 7 bases from J, with 9 bases in between. Germline loops: CDR1 SEHNR, CDR2 FQNEAQ (reference sequence). The CDR3 DNA reads TGTGCCAGCAGCTTACGGGGAGAGGAGCAGTACTTC. Its protein product is CASSLRGEEQYF.